This TCR beta chain was captured in a study of blood T cell repertoires in COVID-19. Background on the study: Collection of acute and convalescent COVID-19 samples took place in the United States, Italy and Spain. PBMCs, B-cell-depleted T cells, or T cells provided the cDNA or gDNA that made up the material.

Here immunoSEQ multiplex PCR was the method, and the copy in TCRdb shows in-frame clones only, minus some. The repertoire includes roughly 30,000 clones, roughly 89% of them detected once, and over 25% sits in the top ten. CDR3 size: 15 residues. With 3 bases clipped from V and 1 base from J, the junction kept 3 bases outside the gene matches. Germline V gene lookup returns CDR1 WSHSY and CDR2 SAAADI. J is TRBJ1-5 and V is TRBV10-2, with 7 bases aligning to TRBD1. The sample was peripheral blood. This TCR derives from an elderly man with acute or convalescent COVID-19. The chain's CDR3 is CASSDRGDSNQPQHF. The CDR3 DNA sequence: TGCGCCAGCAGTGACAGGGGGGACAGCAATCAGCCCCAGCATTTT.